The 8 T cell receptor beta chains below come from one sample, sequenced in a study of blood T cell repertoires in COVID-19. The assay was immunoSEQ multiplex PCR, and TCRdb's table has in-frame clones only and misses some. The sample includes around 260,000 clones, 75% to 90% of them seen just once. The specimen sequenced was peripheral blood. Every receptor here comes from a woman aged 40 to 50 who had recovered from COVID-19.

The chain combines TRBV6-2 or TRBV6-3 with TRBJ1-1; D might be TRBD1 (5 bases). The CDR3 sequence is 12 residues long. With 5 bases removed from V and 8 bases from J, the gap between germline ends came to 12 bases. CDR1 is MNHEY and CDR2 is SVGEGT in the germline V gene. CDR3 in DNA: TGTGCCAGCAGTACCCGACAGATGGAAGCTTTCTTT. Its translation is CASSTRQMEAFF.

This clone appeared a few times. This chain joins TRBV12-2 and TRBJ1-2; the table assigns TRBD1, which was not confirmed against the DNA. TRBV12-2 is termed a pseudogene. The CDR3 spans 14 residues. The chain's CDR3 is CASRFYPGNYGYTF. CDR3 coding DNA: TGTGCAAGTCGCTTCTATCCAGGGAACTATGGCTACACCTTC.

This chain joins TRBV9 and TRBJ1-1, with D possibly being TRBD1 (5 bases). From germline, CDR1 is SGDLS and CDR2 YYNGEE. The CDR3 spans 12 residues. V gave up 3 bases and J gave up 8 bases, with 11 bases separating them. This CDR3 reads CASSGYQGEAFF. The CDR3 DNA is TGTGCCAGCAGCGGGTATCAGGGAGAAGCTTTCTTT.

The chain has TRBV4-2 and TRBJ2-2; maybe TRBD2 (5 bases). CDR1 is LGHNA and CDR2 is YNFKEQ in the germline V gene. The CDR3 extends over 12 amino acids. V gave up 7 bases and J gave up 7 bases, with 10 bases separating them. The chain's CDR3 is CASTTRVGELFF. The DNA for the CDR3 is TGTGCCAGCACAACGAGGGTCGGGGAGCTGTTTTTT.

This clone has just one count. The CDR3 here is CASSPRQGYEKLFF. In DNA form, the CDR3 reads TGTGCCAGCTCACCAAGGCAGGGGTATGAAAAACTGTTTTTT. The rearrangement uses TRBV18 and TRBJ1-4; perhaps TRBD1 as D (6 bases). The CDR3 totals 14 residues. Looked up from germline, CDR1 is KGHSH and CDR2 is LQKENI. The germline V and J ends were trimmed by 2 bases and 6 bases, with 10 bases remaining between them.

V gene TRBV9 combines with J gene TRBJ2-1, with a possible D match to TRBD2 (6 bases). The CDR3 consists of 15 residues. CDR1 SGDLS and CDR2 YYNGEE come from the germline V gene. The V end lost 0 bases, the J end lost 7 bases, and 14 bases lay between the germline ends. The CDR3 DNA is TGTGCCAGCAGCGTAGGCCACCGACTAGGAAATGAGCAGTTCTTC. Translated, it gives CASSVGHRLGNEQFF.

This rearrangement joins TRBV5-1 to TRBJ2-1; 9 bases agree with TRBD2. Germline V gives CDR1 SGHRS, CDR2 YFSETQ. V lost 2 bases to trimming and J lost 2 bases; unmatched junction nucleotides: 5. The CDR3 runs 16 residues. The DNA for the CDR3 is TGCGCCAGCAGCTTCAGACTAGCGGCGGCCTACAATGAGCAGTTCTTC. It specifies CASSFRLAAAYNEQFF.

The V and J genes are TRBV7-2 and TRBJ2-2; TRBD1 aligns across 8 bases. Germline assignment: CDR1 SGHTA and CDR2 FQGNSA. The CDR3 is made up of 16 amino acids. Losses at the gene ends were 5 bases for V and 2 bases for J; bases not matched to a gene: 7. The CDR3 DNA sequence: TGTGCCAGCAGCCCGGACAGGGTGACAAACACCGGGGAGCTGTTTTTT. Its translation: CASSPDRVTNTGELFF. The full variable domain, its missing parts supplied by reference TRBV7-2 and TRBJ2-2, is GAGVSQSPSNKVTEKGKDVELRCDPISGHTALYWYRQSLGQGLEFLIYFQGNSAPDKSGLPSDRFSAERTGGSVSTLTIQRTQQEDSAVYLCASSPDRVTNTGELFFGEGSRLTVL.